The source of this T cell receptor (beta chain) is a study of CXCR3-negative and CXCR3-positive naive CD8 T cells. Overall study findings and caveats: For the naive subsets, surface CD5 was similar, and TCR strength was inferred from TRB CDR3 properties. Fresh PBMCs went into most assays, and CXCR3 expression partly declined after cryopreservation. Naive cells used TRBV-TRBJ genes in much the same way whether CXCR3-negative or CXCR3-positive; memory cells did not. Both of the naive subsets showed about the same high diversity, but memory CD8+ cells had much less.

On this clonotype itself: Its antigen is still unknown.

Through 5' RACE with UMI labels, the TRB cDNA libraries were prepared. Each CDR3 protein gets one entry in TCRdb, which reprocessed the 5' RACE reads and gives no DNA. The table lists 50,000 to 65,000 distinct CDR3 sequences, with approximately 1.6% in the top ten. The CDR3 sequence is 16 residues long. Germline CDR1 reads SEHNR; CDR2 reads FQNEAQ (reference sequence). This TCR came from a human donor in good health. Some clones in this sample may be carry-over from other donors' samples. The chain links TRBV7-9 to TRBJ2-1; TCRdb lists TRBD1, though no DNA is available to test this call. The specimen was naive CXCR3- CD8+ T cells from blood. Described subset: CD45RO-CCR7+CD27+CD95- naive CD8+ T cells lacking CXCR3 (TNR3-). The CDR3 protein is CASSPREFYNRNEQFF.